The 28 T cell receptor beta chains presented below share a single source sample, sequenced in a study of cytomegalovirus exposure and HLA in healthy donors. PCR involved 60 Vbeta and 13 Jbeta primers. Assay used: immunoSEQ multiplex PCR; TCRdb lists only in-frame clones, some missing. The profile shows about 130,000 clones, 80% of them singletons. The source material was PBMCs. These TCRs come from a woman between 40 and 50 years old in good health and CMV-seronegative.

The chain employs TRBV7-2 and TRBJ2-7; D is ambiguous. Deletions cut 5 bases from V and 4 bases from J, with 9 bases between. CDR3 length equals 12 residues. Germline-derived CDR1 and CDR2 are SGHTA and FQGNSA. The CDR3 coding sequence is TGTGCCAGCAGCGACTCTAGGTACGAGCAGTACTTC. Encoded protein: CASSDSRYEQYF.

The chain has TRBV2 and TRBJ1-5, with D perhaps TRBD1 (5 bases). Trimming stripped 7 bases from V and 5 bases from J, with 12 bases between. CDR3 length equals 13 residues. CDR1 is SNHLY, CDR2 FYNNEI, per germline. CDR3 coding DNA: TGTGCCAGCATGGGGCGGTTGGATCAGCCCCAGCATTTT. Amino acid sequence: CASMGRLDQPQHF.

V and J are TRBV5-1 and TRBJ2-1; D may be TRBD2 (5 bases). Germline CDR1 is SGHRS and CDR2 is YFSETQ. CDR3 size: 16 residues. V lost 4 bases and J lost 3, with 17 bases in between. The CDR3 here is CASSPATSSGYNEQFF. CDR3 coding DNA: TGCGCCAGCAGCCCCGCGACCTCCAGCGGCTACAATGAGCAGTTCTTC.

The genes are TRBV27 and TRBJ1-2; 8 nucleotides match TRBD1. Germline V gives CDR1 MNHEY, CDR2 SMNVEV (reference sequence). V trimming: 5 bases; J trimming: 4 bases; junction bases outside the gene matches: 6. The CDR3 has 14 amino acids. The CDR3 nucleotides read TGTGCCAGCAGTCCGGGACAGGTTCTCTATGGCTACACCTTC. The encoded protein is CASSPGQVLYGYTF.

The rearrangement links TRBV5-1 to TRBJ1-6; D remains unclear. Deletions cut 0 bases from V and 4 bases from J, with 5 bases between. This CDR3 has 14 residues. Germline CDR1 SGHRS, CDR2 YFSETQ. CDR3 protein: CASSLGEYNSPLHF. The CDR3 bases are TGCGCCAGCAGCTTGGGGGAGTATAATTCACCCCTCCACTTT.

CDR3 DNA sequence: TGTGCCAGCAGCCAACAAGGGGGCGCAGCTGGGGCCAACGTCCTGACTTTC. Its protein product is CASSQQGGAAGANVLTF. The chain has TRBV4-2 and TRBJ2-6, with 7 bases matching TRBD1. After removal of 2 bases from V and 2 bases from J, the junction contained 6 bases not matched to a gene. Germline V CDR1 and CDR2: LGHNA, YNFKEQ. The CDR3 sequence is 17 residues long.

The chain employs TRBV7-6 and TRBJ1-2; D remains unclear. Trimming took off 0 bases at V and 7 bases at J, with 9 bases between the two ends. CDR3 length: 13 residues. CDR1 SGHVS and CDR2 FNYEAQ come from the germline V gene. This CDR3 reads CASSLAENSGYTF. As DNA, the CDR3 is TGTGCCAGCAGCTTAGCGGAGAATAGTGGCTACACCTTC.

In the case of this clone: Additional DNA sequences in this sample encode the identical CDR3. CDR3 amino acids: CASSPGGNTGELFF. Written as DNA, the CDR3 is TGTGCCAGCTCGCCCGGGGGAAACACCGGGGAGCTGTTTTTT. V usage is TRBV18 and J usage is TRBJ2-2, with a weak D call TRBD2 (6 bases). There are 14 residues in the CDR3. Germline V gene lookup returns CDR1 KGHSH and CDR2 LQKENI. Between the trimmed V and J ends, which lost 6 bases and 2 bases, there was a span of 10 bases.

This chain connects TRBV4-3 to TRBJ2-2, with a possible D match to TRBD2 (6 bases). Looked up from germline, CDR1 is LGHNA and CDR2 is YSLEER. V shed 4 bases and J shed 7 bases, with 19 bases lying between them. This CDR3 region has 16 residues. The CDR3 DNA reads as TGCGCCAGCAGCCCCCGCGGCGGGGTAGGAGGCGGGGAGCTGTTTTTT. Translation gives CASSPRGGVGGGELFF.

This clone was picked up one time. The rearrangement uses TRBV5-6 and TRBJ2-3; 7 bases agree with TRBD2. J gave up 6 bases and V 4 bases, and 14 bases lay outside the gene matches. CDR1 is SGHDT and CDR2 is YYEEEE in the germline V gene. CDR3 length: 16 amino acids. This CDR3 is CASSTRTSGLRDTQYF. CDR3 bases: TGTGCCAGCAGCACCAGGACTAGTGGGCTTCGGGATACGCAGTATTTT.

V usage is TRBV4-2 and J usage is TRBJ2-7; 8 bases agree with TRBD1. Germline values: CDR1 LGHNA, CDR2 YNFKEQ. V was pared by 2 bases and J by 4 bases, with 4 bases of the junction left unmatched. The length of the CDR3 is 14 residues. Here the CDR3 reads CASSQNDRGYEQYF. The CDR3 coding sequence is TGTGCCAGCAGCCAAAATGACAGGGGTTACGAGCAGTACTTC.

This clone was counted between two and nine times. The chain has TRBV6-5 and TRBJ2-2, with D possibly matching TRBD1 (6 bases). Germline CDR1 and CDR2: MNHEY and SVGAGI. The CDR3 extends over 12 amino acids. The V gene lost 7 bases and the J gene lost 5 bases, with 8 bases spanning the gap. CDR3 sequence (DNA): TGTGCCAGCACCCAGGGGACCGGGGAGCTGTTTTTT. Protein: CASTQGTGELFF.

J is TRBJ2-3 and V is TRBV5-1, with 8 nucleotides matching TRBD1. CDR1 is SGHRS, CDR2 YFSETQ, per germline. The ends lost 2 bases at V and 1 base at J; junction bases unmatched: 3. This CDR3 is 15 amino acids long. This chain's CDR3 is CASSFQGARTDTQYF. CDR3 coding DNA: TGCGCCAGCAGCTTTCAGGGGGCGCGCACAGATACGCAGTATTTT.

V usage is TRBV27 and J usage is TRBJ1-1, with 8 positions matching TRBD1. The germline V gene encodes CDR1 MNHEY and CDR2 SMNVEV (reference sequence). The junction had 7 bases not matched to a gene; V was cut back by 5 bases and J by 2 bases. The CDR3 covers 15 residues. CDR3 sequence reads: CASSPGTGFNTEAFF. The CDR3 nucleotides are TGTGCCAGCAGTCCAGGGACAGGCTTCAACACTGAAGCTTTCTTT.

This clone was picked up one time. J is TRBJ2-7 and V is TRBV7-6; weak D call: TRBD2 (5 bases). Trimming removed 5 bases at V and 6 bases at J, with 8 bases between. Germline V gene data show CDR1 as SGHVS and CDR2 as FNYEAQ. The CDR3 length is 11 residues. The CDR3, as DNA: TGTGCCAGCAGCGCGGGCTCCGAGCAGTACTTC. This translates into CASSAGSEQYF.

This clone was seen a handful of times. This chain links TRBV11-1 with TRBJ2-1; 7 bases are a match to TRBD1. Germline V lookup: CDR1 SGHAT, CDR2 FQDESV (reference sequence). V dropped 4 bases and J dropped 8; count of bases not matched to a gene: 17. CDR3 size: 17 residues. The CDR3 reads CASSSNRARDSVHEQFF. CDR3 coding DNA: TGTGCCAGCAGCTCGAATAGGGCCCGGGACAGTGTCCATGAGCAGTTCTTC.

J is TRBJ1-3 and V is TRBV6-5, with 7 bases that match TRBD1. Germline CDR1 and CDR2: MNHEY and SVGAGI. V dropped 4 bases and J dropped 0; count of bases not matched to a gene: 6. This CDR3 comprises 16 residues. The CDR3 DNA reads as TGTGCCAGCAGTTTGGGGACAGCTCGCTCTGGAAACACCATATATTTT. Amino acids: CASSLGTARSGNTIYF.

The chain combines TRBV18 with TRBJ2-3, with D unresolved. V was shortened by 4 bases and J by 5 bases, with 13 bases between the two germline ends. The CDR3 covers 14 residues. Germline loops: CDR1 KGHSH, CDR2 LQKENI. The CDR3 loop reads CASSLRSGKDTQYF. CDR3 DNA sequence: TGTGCCAGCTCACTCCGAAGTGGCAAAGATACGCAGTATTTT. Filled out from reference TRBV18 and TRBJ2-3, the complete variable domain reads NAGVMQNPRHLVRRRGQEARLRCSPMKGHSHVYWYRQLPEEGLKFMVYLQKENIIDESGMPKERFSAEFPKEGPSILRIQQVVRGDSAAYFCASSLRSGKDTQYFGPGTRLTVL.

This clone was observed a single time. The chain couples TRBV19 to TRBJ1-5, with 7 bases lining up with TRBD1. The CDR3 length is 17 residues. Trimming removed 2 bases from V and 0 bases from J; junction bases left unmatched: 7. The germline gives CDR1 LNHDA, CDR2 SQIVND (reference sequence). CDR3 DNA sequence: TGTGCCAGTAGTATACGACAGGGTAGCTATAGCAATCAGCCCCAGCATTTT. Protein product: CASSIRQGSYSNQPQHF. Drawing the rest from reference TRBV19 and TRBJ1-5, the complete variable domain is DGGITQSPKYLFRKEGQNVTLSCEQNLNHDAMYWYRQDPGQGLRLIYYSQIVNDFQKGDIAEGYSVSREKKESFPLTVTSAQKNPTAFYLCASSIRQGSYSNQPQHFGDGTRLSIL.

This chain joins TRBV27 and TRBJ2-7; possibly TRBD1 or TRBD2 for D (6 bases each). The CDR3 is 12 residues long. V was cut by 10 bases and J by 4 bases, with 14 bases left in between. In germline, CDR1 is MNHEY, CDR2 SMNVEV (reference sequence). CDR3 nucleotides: TGTGCCACCAGGGGAGGCCGATACGAGCAGTACTTC. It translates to CATRGGRYEQYF.

The CDR3 loop is CASSSRQTGSETQYF. The DNA for the CDR3 is TGTGCCAGCAGCTCGCGGCAGACAGGGTCGGAGACCCAGTACTTC. This chain joins TRBV5-4 and TRBJ2-5, with 7 positions matching TRBD1. With 3 bases clipped from V and 5 bases from J, the junction kept 10 bases outside the gene matches. CDR1 and CDR2 (germline): SGHNT, YYREEE (reference sequence). CDR3 length equals 15 residues.

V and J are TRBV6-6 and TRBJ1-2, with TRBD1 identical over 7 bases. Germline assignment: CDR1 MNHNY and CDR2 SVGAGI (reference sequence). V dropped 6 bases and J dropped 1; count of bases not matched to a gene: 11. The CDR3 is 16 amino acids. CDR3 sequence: CASRDYRGESNYGYTF. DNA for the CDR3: TGTGCCAGCAGGGATTACAGGGGTGAGAGTAACTATGGCTACACCTTC.

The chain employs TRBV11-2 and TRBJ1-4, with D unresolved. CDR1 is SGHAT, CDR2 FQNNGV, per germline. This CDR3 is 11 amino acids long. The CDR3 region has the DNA TGTATCACTGGGAGCAATGAAAAACTGTTTTTT. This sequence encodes CITGSNEKLFF. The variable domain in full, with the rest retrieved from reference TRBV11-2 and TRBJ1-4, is EAGVAQSPRYKIIEKRQSVAFWCNPISGHATLYWYQQILGQGPKLLIQFQNNGVVDDSQLPKDRFSAERLKGVDSTLKIQPAKLEDSAVYLCITGSNEKLFFGSGTQLSVL.

As DNA, the CDR3 is TGTGCCAGTAGTACGGCCGGGGGAGAGATAAGCGGCTACACCTTC. Its translation is CASSTAGGEISGYTF. V usage is TRBV19 and J usage is TRBJ1-2, with a weak D call TRBD1 (5 bases). V lost 4 bases and J lost 8, with 20 bases in between. CDR1 is LNHDA, CDR2 SQIVND, per germline (reference sequence). The CDR3 runs to 15 residues.

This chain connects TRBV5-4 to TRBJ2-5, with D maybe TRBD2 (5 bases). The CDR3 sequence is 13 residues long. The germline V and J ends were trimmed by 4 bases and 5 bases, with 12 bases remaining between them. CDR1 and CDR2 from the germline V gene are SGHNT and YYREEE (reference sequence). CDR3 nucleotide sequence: TGTGCCAGCAGCACATCGGACTTCGAGACCCAGTACTTC. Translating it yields CASSTSDFETQYF.

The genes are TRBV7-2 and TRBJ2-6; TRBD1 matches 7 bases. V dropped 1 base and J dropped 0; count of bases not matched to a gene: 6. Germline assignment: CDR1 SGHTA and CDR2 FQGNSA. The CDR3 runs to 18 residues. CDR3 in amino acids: CASSLVGTANSGANVLTF. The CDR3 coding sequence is TGTGCCAGCAGCTTAGTAGGGACAGCGAACTCTGGGGCCAACGTCCTGACTTTC. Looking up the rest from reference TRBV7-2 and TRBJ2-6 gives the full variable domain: GAGVSQSPSNKVTEKGKDVELRCDPISGHTALYWYRQSLGQGLEFLIYFQGNSAPDKSGLPSDRFSAERTGGSVSTLTIQRTQQEDSAVYLCASSLVGTANSGANVLTFGAGSRLTVL.

CDR3 sequence (DNA): TGTGCCAGTAGGACTAGCGGGGGAAGCTCCTACAATGAGCAGTTCTTC. The encoded protein is CASRTSGGSSYNEQFF. The V and J genes are TRBV19 and TRBJ2-1, with 12 bases fitting TRBD2. CDR1 and CDR2 from the germline V gene are LNHDA and SQIVND (reference sequence). The CDR3 sequence is 16 residues long. V trimming: 6 bases; J trimming: 0 bases; junction bases outside the gene matches: 3.

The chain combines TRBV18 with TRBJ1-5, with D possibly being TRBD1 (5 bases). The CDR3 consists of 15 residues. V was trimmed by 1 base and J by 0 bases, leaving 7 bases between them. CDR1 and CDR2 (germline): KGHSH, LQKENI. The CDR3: CASSPRGDSNQPQHF. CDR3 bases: TGTGCCAGCTCACCACGGGGGGATAGCAATCAGCCCCAGCATTTT.